The subject of this entry is one TCR beta chain. Antigen unknown. Assay: immunoSEQ multiplex PCR; the TCRdb copy retains only in-frame clones and omits some. The data show about 4,400 clones, less than 85% seen once. The sample originates from a study of chemoradiotherapy in HPV16-positive cancers. Study findings and constraints: Non-HPV-specific T cells did not expand in tumors during treatment, whereas candidate HPV-specific clones and E7-related motifs did.

Material: tumor tissue, obtained from a patient who underwent chemoradiotherapy. The source of this sequence is a human donor with HPV-associated anogenital cancer.

The CDR3 is CASKYGEGPEETQYF. For the CDR3, the DNA is TGTGCCAGCAAATACGGAGAGGGGCCGGAAGAGACCCAGTACTTC. This chain links TRBV2 with TRBJ2-5; D is possibly TRBD1 or TRBD2 (5 bases each). The CDR3 extends over 15 amino acids. In germline, CDR1 is SNHLY, CDR2 FYNNEI. Trimming took off 7 bases at V and 3 bases at J, with 18 bases between the two ends. The entire variable domain, with the rest obtained from reference TRBV2 and TRBJ2-5, is as follows: EPEVTQTPSHQVTQMGQEVILRCVPISNHLYFYWYRQILGQKVEFLVSFYNNEISEKSEIFDDQFSVERPDGSNFTLKIRSTKLEDSAMYFCASKYGEGPEETQYFGPGTRLLVL.